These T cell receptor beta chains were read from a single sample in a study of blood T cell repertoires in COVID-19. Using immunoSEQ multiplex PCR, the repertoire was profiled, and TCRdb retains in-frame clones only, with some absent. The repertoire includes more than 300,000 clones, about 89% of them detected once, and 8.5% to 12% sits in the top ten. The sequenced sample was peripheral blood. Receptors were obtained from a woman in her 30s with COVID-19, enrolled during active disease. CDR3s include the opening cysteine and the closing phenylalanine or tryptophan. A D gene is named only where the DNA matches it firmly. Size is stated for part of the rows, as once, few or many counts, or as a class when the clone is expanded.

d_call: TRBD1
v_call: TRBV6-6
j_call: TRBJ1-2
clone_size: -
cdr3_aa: CASSYSGQGNYGYTF
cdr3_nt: TGTGCCAGCAGTTACTCGGGACAGGGCAACTATGGCTACACCTTC

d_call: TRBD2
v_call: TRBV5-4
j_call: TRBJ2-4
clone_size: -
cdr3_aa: CASSDFGAGGIKNIQYF
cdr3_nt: TGTGCCAGCAGCGATTTTGGGGCGGGAGGGATCAAAAACATTCAGTACTTC

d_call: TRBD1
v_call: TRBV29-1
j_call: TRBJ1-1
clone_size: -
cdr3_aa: CSVPTGTDTEAFF
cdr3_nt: TGCAGCGTTCCGACAGGGACGGACACTGAAGCTTTCTTT

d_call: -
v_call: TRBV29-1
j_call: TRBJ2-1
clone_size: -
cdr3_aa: CSVEGGGFYNEQFF
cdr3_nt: TGCAGCGTTGAAGGGGGAGGCTTCTACAATGAGCAGTTCTTC

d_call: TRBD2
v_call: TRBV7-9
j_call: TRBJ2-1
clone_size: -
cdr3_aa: CASSPSGEREAYNEQFF
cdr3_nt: TGTGCCAGCAGCCCCAGCGGGGAGCGGGAGGCCTACAATGAGCAGTTCTTC

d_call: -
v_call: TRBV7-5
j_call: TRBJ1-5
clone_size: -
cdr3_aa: CVRGGRSGSQPQHF
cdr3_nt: TGTGTCAGAGGCGGCCGGAGCGGATCTCAGCCCCAGCATTTT

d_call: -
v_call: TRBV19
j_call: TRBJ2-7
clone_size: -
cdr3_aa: CASSIQVTYEQYF
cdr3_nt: TGTGCCAGTAGTATACAGGTTACCTACGAGCAGTACTTC

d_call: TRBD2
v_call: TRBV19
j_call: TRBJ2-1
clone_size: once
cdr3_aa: CASSPLSSGAAEFF
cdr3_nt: TGTGCCAGTAGTCCCCTGAGTAGCGGGGCCGCCGAGTTCTTC

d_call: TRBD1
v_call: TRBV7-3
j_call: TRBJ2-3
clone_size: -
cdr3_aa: CASSPDRYTDTQYF
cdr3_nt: TGTGCCAGCAGCCCGGACAGGTACACAGATACGCAGTATTTT

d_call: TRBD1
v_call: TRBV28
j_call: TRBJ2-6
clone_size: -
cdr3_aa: CASDRGGGANVLTF
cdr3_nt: TGTGCCAGCGACAGGGGTGGAGGGGCCAACGTCCTGACTTTC

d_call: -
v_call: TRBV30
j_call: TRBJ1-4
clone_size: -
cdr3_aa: CAWSGGSFELFF
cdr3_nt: TGTGCCTGGAGTGGGGGCTCGTTCGAACTGTTTTTT

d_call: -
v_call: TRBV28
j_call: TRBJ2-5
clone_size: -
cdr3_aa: CASSLSSAQETQYF
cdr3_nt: TGTGCCAGCAGTTTATCCAGCGCCCAAGAGACCCAGTACTTC

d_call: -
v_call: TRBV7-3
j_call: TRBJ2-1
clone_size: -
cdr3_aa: CASSLLAYHGDEQFF
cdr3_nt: TGTGCCAGCAGCTTACTAGCTTACCACGGCGATGAGCAGTTCTTC

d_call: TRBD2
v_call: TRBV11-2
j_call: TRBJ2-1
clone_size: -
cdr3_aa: CASSFRTSRYNEQFF
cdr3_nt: TGTGCCAGCAGCTTCCGGACTAGCCGATACAATGAGCAGTTCTTC

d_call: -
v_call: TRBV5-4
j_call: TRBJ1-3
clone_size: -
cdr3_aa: CASSVTGGPGNTIYF
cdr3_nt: TGTGCCAGCAGCGTAACCGGGGGTCCCGGCAACACCATATATTTT

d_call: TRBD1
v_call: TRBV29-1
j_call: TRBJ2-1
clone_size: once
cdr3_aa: CSVQDRGNYNEQFF
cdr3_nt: TGCAGCGTTCAAGACAGGGGGAACTACAATGAGCAGTTCTTC

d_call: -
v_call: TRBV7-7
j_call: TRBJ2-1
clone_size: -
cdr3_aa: CASSLTPGSSYNEQFF
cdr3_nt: TGTGCTAGCAGCCTAACCCCCGGGAGCTCCTACAATGAGCAGTTCTTC

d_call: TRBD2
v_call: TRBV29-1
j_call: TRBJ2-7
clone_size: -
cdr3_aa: CSVEVVSLAGGGEQYF
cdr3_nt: TGCAGCGTTGAAGTTGTGAGTCTAGCGGGAGGGGGCGAGCAGTACTTC

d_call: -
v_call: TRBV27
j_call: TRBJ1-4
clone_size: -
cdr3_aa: CASSLSVLGGRTTNEKLFF
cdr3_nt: TGTGCCAGCAGTTTGTCCGTCCTTGGAGGGCGTACAACTAATGAAAAACTGTTTTTT

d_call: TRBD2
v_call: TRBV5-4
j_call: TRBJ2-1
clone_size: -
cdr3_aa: CASSFARTSGSHEQFF
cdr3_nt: TGTGCCAGCAGCTTTGCTAGGACTAGCGGGAGCCATGAGCAGTTCTTC